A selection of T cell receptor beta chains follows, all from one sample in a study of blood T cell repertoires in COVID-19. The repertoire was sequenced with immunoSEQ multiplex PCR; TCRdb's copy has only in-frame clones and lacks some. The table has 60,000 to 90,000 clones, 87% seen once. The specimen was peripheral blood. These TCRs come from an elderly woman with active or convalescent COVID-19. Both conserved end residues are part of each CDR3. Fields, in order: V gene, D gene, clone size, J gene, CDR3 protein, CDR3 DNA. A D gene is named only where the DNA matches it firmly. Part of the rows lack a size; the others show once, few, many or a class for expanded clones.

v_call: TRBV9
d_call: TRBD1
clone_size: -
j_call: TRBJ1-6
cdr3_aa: CASSVERDRGTSPLHF
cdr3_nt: TGTGCCAGCAGCGTAGAACGGGACAGGGGAACGTCACCCCTCCACTTT

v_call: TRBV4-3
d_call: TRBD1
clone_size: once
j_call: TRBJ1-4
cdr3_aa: CASSRQGEKLFF
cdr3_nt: TGCGCCAGCAGCAGACAGGGGGAAAAACTGTTTTTT

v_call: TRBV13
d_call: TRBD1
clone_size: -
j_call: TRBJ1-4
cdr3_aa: CASSLAQGAGEKLFF
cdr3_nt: TGTGCCAGCAGCTTAGCACAGGGGGCTGGTGAAAAACTGTTTTTT

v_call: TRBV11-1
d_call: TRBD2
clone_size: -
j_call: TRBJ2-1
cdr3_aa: CASSFSSGGASNEQFF
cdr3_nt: TGTGCCAGCAGCTTTTCTAGCGGGGGGGCCTCCAATGAGCAGTTCTTC

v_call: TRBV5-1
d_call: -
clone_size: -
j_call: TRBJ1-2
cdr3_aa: CASSFLVGGQNGYTF
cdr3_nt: TGCGCCAGCAGCTTTTTGGTCGGGGGGCAAAATGGCTACACCTTC

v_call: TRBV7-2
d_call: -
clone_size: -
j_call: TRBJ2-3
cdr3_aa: CASSLDGATDTQYF
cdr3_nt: TGTGCCAGCAGCTTAGATGGGGCCACAGATACGCAGTATTTT

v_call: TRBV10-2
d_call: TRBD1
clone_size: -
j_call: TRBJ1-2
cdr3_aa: CASSGYRGGYTF
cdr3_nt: TGCGCCAGCAGTGGATACAGGGGAGGCTACACCTTC

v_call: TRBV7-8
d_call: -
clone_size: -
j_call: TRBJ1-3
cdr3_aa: CASTIKEAISGNTIYF
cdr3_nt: TGTGCCAGCACCATTAAAGAGGCGATCTCTGGAAACACCATATATTTT

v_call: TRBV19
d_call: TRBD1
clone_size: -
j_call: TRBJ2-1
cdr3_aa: CASLDRAATNEQFF
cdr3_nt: TGTGCCAGTTTGGACAGGGCAGCGACCAATGAGCAGTTCTTC

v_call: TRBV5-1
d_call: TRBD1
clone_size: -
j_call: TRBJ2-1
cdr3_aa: CASSFQGVRNEQFF
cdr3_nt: TGCGCCAGCAGCTTCCAGGGGGTGAGGAATGAGCAGTTCTTC

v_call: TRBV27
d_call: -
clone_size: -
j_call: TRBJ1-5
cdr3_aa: CASSSRQSNQPQHF
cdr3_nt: TGTGCCAGCAGTTCCCGACAGAGCAATCAGCCCCAGCATTTT

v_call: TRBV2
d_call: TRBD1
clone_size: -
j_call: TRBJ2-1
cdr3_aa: CASRLGQGGYNEQFF
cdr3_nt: TGTGCCAGCAGACTCGGACAGGGGGGCTACAATGAGCAGTTCTTC

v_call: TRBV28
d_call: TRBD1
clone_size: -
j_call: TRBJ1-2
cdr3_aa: CASSSTGGGYGYTF
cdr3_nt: TGTGCCAGCAGTTCGACAGGGGGGGGCTATGGCTACACCTTC

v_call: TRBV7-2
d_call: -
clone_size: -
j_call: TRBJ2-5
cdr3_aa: CASSLGGLALRGETQYF
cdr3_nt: TGTGCCAGCAGCTTAGGAGGTCTAGCCCTCCGGGGGGAGACCCAGTACTTC

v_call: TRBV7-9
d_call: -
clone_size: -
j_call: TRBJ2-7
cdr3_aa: CASSLGGGEAYEQYF
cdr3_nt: TGTGCCAGCAGCTTAGGAGGGGGAGAGGCCTACGAGCAGTACTTC

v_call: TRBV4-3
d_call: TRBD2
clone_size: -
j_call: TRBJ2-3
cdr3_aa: CASSQLSGTTDTQYF
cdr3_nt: TGCGCCAGCAGCCAATTAAGCGGGACCACAGATACGCAGTATTTT